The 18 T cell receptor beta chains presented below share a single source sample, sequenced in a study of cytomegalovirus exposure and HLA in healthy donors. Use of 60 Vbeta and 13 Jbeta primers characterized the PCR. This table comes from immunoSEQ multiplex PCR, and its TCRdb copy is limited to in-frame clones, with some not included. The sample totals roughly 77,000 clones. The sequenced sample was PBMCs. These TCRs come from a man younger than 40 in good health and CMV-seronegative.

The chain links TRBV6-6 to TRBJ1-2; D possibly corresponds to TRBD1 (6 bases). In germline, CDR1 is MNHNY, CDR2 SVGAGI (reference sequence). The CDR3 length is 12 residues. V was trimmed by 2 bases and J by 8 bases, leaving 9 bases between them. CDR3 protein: CASSYRTGGYTF. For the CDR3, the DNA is TGTGCCAGCAGTTACCGAACAGGGGGCTACACCTTC.

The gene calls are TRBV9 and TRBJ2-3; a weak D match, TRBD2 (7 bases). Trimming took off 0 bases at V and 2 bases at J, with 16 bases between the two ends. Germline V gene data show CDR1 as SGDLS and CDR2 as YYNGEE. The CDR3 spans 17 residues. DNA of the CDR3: TGTGCCAGCAGCGTAGCTACAATGGGGGGGCTCACAGATACGCAGTATTTT. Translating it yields CASSVATMGGLTDTQYF.

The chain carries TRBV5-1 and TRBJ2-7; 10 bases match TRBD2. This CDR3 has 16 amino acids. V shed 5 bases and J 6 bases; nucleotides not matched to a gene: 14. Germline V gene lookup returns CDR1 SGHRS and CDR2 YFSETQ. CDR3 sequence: CASRRALAGVTAEQYF. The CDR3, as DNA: TGCGCCAGCAGGAGGGCGCTAGCGGGAGTCACAGCCGAGCAGTACTTC.

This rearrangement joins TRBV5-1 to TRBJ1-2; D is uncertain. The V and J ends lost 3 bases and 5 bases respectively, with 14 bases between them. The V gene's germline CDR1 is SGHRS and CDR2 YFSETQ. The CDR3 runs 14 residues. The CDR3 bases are TGCGCCAGCAGCTCCACGGGAGGCGAGTATGGCTACACCTTC. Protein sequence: CASSSTGGEYGYTF.

The CDR3 nucleotides read TGCGCCAGCAGCGCGGGACAGGGGAACACCGGGGAGCTGTTTTTT. It encodes CASSAGQGNTGELFF. The rearrangement uses TRBV5-1 and TRBJ2-2, with TRBD1 matching 9 bases. V shed 4 bases and J 1 base; nucleotides not matched to a gene: 2. Germline-derived CDR1 and CDR2 are SGHRS and YFSETQ. The CDR3 has 15 amino acids.

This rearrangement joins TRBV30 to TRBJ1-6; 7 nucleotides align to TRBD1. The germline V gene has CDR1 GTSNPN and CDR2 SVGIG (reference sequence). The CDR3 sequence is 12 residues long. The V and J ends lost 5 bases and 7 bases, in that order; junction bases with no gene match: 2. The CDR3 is CAWDRANSPLHF. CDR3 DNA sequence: TGTGCCTGGGACAGGGCGAATTCACCCCTCCACTTT.

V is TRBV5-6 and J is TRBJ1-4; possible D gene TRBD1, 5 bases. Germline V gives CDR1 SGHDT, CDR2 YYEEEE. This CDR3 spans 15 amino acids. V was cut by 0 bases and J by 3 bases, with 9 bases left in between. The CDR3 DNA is TGTGCCAGCAGCTTGGGGGGCAGAGCTAATGAAAAACTGTTTTTT. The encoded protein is CASSLGGRANEKLFF.

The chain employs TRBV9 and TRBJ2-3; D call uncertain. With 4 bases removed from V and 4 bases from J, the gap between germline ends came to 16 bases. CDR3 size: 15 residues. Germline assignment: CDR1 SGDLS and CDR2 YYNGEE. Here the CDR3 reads CASSRGSVRADTQYF. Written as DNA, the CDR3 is TGTGCCAGCAGCCGAGGCTCGGTCCGGGCAGATACGCAGTATTTT.

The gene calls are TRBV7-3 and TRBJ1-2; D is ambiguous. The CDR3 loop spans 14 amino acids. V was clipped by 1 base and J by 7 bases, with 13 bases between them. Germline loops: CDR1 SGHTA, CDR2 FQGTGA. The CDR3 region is CASSLSPGVGGYTF. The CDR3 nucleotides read TGTGCCAGCAGCTTAAGTCCTGGAGTAGGTGGCTACACCTTC.

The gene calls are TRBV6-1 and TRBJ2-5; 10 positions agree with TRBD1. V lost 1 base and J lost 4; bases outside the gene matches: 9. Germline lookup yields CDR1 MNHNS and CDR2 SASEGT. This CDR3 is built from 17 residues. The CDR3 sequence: CASSEGGRDRGLETQYF. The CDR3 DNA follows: TGTGCCAGCAGTGAAGGGGGACGGGACAGGGGCTTAGAGACCCAGTACTTC.

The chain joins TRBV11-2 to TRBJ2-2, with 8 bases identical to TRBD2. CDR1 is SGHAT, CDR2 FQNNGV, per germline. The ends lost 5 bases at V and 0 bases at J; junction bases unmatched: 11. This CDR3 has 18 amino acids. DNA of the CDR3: TGTGCCAGCAGCCCCTGGGTGGGGCGGGGGGCGAACACCGGGGAGCTGTTTTTT. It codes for CASSPWVGRGANTGELFF.

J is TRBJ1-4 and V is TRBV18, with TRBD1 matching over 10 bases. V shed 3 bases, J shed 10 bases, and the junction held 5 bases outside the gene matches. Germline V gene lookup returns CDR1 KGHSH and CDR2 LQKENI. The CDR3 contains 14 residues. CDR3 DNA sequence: TGTGCCAGCTCACCGACAGGGGGCGAGGCAAAACTGTTTTTT. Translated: CASSPTGGEAKLFF.

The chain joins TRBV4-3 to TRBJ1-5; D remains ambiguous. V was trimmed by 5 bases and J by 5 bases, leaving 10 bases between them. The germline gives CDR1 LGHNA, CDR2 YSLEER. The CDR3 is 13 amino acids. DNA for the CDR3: TGCGCCAGCAGCTCGCGACTTGATCAGCCCCAGCATTTT. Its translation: CASSSRLDQPQHF.

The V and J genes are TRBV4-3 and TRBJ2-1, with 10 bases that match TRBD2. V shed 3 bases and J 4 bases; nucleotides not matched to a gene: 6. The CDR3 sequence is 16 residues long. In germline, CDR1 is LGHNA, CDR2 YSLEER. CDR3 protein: CASSQAVAGGYNEQFF. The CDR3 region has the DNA TGCGCCAGCAGCCAGGCCGTAGCGGGGGGTTACAATGAGCAGTTCTTC.

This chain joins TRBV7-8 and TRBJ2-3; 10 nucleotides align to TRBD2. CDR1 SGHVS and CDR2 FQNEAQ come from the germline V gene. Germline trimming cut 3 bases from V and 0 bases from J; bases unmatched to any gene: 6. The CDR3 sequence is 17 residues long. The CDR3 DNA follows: TGTGCCAGCAGCTTCCCTAGCGGGAGTGAAAGCACAGATACGCAGTATTTT. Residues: CASSFPSGSESTDTQYF.

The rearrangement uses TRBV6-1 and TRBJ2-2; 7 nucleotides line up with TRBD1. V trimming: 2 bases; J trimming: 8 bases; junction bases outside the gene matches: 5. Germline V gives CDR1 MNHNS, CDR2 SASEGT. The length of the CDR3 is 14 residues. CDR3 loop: CASSEFTGVGELFF. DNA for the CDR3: TGTGCCAGCAGTGAATTTACAGGGGTGGGGGAGCTGTTTTTT.

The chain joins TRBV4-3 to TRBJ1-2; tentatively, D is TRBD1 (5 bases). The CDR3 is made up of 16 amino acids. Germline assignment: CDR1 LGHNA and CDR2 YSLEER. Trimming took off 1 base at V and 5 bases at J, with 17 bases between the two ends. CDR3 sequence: CASSQGQGQGSYGYTF. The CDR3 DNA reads TGCGCCAGCAGCCAAGGTCAGGGTCAGGGTTCATATGGCTACACCTTC.

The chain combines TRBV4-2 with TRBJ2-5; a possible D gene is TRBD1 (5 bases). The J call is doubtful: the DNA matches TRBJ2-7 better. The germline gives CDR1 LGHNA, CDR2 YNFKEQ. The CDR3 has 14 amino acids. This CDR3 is CASSPGQFSYEQYF. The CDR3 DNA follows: TGTGCCAGCAGCCCAGGGCAGTTCTCCTACGAGCAGTACTTC.